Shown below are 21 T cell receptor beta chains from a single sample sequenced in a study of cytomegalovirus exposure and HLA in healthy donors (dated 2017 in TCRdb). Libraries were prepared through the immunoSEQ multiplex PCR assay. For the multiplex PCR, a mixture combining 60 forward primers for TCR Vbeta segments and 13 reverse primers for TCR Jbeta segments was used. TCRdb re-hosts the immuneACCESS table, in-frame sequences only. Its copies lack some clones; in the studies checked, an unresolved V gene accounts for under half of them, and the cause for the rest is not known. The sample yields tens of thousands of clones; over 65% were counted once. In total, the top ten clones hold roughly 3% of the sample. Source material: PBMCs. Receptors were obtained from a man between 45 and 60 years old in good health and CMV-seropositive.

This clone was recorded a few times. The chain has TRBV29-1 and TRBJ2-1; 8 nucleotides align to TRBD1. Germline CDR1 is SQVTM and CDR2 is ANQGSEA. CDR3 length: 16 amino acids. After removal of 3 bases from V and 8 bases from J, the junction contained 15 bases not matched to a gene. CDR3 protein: CSVEGQASGVGDEQFF. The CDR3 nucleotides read TGCAGCGTTGAGGGACAGGCTTCAGGGGTGGGGGATGAGCAGTTCTTC.

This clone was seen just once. The CDR3 DNA reads TGTGCCAGCTCAGCGGGACTAGGGATTAATGAAAAACTGTTTTTT. Translating gives CASSAGLGINEKLFF. V gene TRBV18 combines with J gene TRBJ1-4; a weak D match, TRBD1 (5 bases). V was shortened by 5 bases and J by 4 bases, with 14 bases between the two germline ends. This CDR3 comprises 15 residues. Per the germline V gene, CDR1 is KGHSH and CDR2 is LQKENI. The full variable domain, completed using reference TRBV18 and TRBJ1-4, is NAGVMQNPRHLVRRRGQEARLRCSPMKGHSHVYWYRQLPEEGLKFMVYLQKENIIDESGMPKERFSAEFPKEGPSILRIQQVVRGDSAAYFCASSAGLGINEKLFFGSGTQLSVL.

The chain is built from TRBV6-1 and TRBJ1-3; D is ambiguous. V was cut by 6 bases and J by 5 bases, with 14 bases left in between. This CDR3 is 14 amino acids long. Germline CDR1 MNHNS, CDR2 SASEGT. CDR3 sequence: CASRGTEVRNTIYF. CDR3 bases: TGTGCCAGCAGGGGCACAGAAGTTCGAAACACCATATATTTT.

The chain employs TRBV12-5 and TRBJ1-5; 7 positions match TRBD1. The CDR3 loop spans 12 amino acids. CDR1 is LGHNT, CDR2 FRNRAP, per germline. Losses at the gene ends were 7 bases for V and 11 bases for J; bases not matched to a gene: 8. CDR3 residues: CASVYSGGSQHF. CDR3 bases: TGTGCTAGTGTTTATTCAGGGGGATCCCAGCATTTT.

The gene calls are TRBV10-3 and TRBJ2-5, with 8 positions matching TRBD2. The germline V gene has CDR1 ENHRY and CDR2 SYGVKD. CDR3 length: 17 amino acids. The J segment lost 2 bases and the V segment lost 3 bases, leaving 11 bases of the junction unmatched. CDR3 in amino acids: CAISDRRAGGWQETQYF. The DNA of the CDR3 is TGTGCCATCAGTGATAGAAGGGCGGGAGGTTGGCAAGAGACCCAGTACTTC.

The CDR3 here is CASSWGSSGSSRETQYF. CDR3 nucleotide sequence: TGCGCCAGCAGCTGGGGCTCTAGCGGGAGTAGTAGGGAGACCCAGTACTTC. The V and J genes are TRBV5-1 and TRBJ2-5, with 10 nucleotides matching TRBD2. Germline CDR1 and CDR2: SGHRS and YFSETQ. The CDR3 has 17 amino acids. The V segment lost 3 bases and the J segment 5 bases; nucleotides outside the gene matches: 13.

The CDR3 here is CASSFLGLAGDEQYF. The DNA of the CDR3 is TGTGCCAGCAGCTTCCTGGGACTAGCGGGAGACGAGCAGTACTTC. The chain combines TRBV13 with TRBJ2-7; 14 bases match TRBD2. CDR1 is PRHDT and CDR2 is FYEKMQ in the germline V gene (reference sequence). V shed 3 bases, J shed 5 bases, and the junction held 3 bases outside the gene matches. CDR3 length: 15 residues.

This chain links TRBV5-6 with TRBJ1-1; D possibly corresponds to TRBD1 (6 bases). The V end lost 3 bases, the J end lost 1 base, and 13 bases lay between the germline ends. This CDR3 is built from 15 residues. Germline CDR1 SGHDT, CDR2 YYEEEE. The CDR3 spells CASSSPGHPNTEAFF. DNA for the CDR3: TGTGCCAGCAGCTCTCCGGGACACCCGAACACTGAAGCTTTCTTT.

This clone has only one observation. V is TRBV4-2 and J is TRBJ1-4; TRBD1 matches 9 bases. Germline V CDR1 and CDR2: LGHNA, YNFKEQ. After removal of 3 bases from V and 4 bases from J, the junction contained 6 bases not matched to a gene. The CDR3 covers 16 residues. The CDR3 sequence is CASSQPDRGNNEKLFF. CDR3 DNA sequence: TGTGCCAGCAGCCAGCCGGACAGGGGTAATAATGAAAAACTGTTTTTT.

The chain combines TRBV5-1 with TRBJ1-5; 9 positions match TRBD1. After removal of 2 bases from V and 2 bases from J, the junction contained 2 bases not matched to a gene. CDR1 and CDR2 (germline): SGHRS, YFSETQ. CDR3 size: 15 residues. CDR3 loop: CASSLWTGGNQPQHF. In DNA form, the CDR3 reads TGCGCCAGCAGCTTATGGACAGGGGGCAATCAGCCCCAGCATTTT.

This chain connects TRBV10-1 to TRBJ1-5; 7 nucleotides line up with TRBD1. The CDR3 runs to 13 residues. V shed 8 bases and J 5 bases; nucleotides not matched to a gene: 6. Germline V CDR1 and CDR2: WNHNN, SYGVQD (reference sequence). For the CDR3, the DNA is TGCGCCAGCGCCACAGGGGTCGATCAGCCCCAGCATTTT. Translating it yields CASATGVDQPQHF.

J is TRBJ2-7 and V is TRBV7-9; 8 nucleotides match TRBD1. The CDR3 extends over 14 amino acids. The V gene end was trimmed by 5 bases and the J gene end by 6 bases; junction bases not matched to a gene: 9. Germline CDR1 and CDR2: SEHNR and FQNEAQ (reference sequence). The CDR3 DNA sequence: TGTGCCAGCAGCGTACCAGGGGGCACAGGCGAGCAGTACTTC. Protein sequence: CASSVPGGTGEQYF.

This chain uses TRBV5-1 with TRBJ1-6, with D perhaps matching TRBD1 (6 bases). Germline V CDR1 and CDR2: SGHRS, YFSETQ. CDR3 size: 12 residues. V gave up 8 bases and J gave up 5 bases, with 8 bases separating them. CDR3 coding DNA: TGCGCCAGTAGGACAGATAATTCACCCCTCCACTTT. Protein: CASRTDNSPLHF.

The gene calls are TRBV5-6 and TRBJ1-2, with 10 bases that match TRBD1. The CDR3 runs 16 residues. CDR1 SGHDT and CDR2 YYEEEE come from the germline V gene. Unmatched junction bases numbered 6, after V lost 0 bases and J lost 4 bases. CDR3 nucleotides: TGTGCCAGCAGCTTGGCCCCGACAGGGGGCGCCTATGGCTACACCTTC. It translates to CASSLAPTGGAYGYTF.

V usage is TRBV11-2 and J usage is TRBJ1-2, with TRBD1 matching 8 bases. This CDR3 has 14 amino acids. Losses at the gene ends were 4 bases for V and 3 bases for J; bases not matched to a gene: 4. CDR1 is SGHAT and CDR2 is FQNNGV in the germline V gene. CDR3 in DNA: TGTGCCAGCAGCTCGACAGGGGATTACTATGGCTACACCTTC. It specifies CASSSTGDYYGYTF.

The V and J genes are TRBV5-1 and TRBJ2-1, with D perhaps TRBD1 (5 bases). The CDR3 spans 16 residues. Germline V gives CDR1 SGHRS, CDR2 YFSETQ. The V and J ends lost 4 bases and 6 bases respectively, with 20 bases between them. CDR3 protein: CASSPDPQGRVNEQFF. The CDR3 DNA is TGCGCCAGCAGCCCCGACCCTCAGGGCAGGGTCAATGAGCAGTTCTTC.

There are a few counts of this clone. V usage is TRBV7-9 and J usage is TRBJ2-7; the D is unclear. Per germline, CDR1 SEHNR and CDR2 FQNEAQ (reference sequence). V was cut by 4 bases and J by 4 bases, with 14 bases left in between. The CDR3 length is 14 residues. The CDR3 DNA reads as TGTGCCAGCAGCTCGACCCTAGTCCCTTACGAGCAGTACTTC. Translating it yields CASSSTLVPYEQYF.

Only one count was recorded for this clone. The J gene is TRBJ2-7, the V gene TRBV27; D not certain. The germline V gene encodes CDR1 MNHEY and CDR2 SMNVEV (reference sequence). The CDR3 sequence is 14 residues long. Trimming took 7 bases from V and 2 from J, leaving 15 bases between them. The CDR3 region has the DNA TGTGCCAGCAAAAGGTGGCAGGATACCTACGAGCAGTACTTC. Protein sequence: CASKRWQDTYEQYF.

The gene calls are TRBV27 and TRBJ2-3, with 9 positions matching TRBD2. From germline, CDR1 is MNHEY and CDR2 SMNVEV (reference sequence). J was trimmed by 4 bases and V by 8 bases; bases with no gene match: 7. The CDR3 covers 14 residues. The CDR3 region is CASEGLAGPDTQYF. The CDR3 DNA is TGTGCCAGCGAAGGCCTAGCGGGACCAGATACGCAGTATTTT.

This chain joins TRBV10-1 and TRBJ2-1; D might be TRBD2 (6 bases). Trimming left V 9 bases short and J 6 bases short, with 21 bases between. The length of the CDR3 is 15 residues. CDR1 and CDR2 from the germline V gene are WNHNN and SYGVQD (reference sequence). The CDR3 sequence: CARPRRERAFNEQFF. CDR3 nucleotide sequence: TGCGCCAGACCGAGGAGGGAGAGGGCTTTCAATGAGCAGTTCTTC.

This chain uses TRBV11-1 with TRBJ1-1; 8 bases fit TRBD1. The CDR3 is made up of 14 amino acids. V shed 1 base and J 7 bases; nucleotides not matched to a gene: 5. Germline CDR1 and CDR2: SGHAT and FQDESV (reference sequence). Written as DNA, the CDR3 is TGTGCCAGCAGCTTAGGCGTCACAGGGGGTGAAGCTTTCTTT. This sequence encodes CASSLGVTGGEAFF.